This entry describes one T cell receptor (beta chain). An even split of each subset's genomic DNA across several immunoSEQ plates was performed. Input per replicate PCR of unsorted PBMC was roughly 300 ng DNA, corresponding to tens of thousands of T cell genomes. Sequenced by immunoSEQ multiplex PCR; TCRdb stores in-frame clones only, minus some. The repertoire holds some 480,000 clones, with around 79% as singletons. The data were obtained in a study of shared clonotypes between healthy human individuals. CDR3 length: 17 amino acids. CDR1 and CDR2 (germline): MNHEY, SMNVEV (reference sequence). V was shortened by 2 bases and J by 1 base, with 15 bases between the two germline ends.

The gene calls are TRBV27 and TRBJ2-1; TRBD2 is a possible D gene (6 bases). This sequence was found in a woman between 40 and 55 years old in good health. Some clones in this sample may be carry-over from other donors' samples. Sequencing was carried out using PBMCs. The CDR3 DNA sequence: TGTGCCAGCAGTTTAAGGGTAAGGGAGGTGTCCTACAATGAGCAGTTCTTC. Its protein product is CASSLRVREVSYNEQFF.